This T cell receptor (beta chain) was found in a study of T-cell memory formation after mild COVID-19. The CDR3 is 14 residues long. V shed 1 base and J 6 bases; nucleotides not matched to a gene: 2. CDR1 LGHDT and CDR2 YNNKEL come from the germline V gene (reference sequence). This clonotype turned up a few times. TCRdb passed the 5' RACE reads through MiXCR, listing each CDR3 protein once. The data show 190,000 or so distinct CDR3 sequences, around 25% seen once. The source material was PBMCs or a T cell subset sorted from them (not recorded which). The sequence derives from an adult woman who had mild COVID-19 (a few samples of this study predate the infection). Cell type and time point are not known. The chain links TRBV3-1 to TRBJ2-2; 7 bases line up with TRBD2. CDR3 nucleotides: TGTGCCAGCAGCCAAGTGGCGGGAGCCGGGGAGCTGTTTTTT. Protein product: CASSQVAGAGELFF.